This T cell receptor beta chain was sequenced during a study of cytomegalovirus exposure and HLA in healthy donors. Study-level information: An analysis done earlier identified 100 million to 140 million unique TCR beta sequences from about 179 million T cells.

It was with 60 Vbeta and 13 Jbeta primers that the PCR ran. Profiling relied on immunoSEQ multiplex PCR, and the TCRdb table lists in-frame clones only, not all of them. This sample has some 120,000 clones, with approximately 80% found just once. Note on this clone: No antigen is known for it.

Study-wide findings and caveats: The authors later found most CMV-associated TCR beta chains appeared HLA-restricted. In a later analysis, productive TCRs from donors in an Asian-associated ancestry cluster reportedly carried fewer N-insertions than the cohort mean. TCR beta V- and J-gene trimming, according to a later analysis, was linked to a missense DCLRE1C variant.

This TCR was recovered from a woman in her 40s in good health and CMV-seropositive. Sequencing was done on a sample of PBMCs.

The CDR3 loop is CASTPTSETQYF. CDR3 DNA: TGTGCCAGCACCCCCACTTCGGAGACCCAGTACTTC. The chain combines TRBV7-8 with TRBJ2-5; D unresolved. Trimming took off 7 bases at V and 5 bases at J, with 11 bases between the two ends. Germline assignment: CDR1 SGHVS and CDR2 FQNEAQ. The CDR3 spans 12 residues.